The rows below give T cell receptor beta chains drawn from one sample of a study of control samples from healthy donors and cancer patients. The repertoire was sequenced with immunoSEQ multiplex PCR; TCRdb's copy has only in-frame clones and lacks some. There are around 150,000 clones in the sample; around 90% occur only once, and approximately 1.7% lies in the top ten. Sample: blood. Source of these receptors: a man younger than 30 in good health. The CDR3 runs from the conserved cysteine through the conserved F or W. The order of the fields is V gene, J gene, D gene, clone size, CDR3 protein, CDR3 DNA. D genes are given only for firm matches. Only some rows state a clone size, as once, few, many or a class for expanded clones.

TRBV4-2	TRBJ2-5	TRBD2	NA	CASSQGRMAGGGLIQETQYF	TGTGCCAGCAGCCAAGGCAGAATGGCGGGGGGGGGTCTAATTCAAGAGACCCAGTACTTC
TRBV6-2/TRBV6-3	TRBJ2-7	NA	NA	CASSNGQGGEQYF	TGTGCCAGCAGTAACGGACAAGGTGGGGAGCAGTACTTC
TRBV12-3/TRBV12-4	TRBJ1-6	NA	once	CASAGGGHSPLHF	TGTGCCAGCGCTGGGGGAGGCCATTCACCCCTCCACTTT
TRBV29-1	TRBJ2-3	TRBD1	NA	CSVGGGRDTQYF	TGCAGCGTTGGAGGGGGCCGAGATACGCAGTATTTT
TRBV10-3	TRBJ1-6	NA	NA	CAISPGASSYNSPLHF	TGTGCCATCAGCCCGGGGGCCAGTTCCTATAATTCACCCCTCCACTTT
TRBV10-3	TRBJ1-2	TRBD1	NA	CAISESGAGTGYGYTF	TGTGCCATCAGTGAGTCGGGGGCCGGGACAGGCTATGGCTACACCTTC
TRBV9	TRBJ2-1	TRBD1	NA	CASSAALRGTHNEQFF	TGTGCCAGCAGCGCGGCCCTCAGGGGGACCCACAATGAGCAGTTCTTC
TRBV30	TRBJ1-6	TRBD1	few	CAWSRDSGRNSPLHF	TGTGCCTGGAGCCGGGACAGCGGCCGTAATTCACCCCTCCACTTT
TRBV24-1	TRBJ2-1	NA	NA	CATSDWGSNEQFF	TGTGCCACCAGTGATTGGGGGAGTAATGAGCAGTTCTTC
TRBV28	TRBJ2-5	NA	NA	CASIPTVGRRETQYF	TGTGCCAGCATCCCCACAGTGGGTAGGAGAGAGACCCAGTACTTC
TRBV12-2	TRBJ2-2	NA	NA	CASRLVEGAKGTGELFF	TGTGCAAGTCGCTTAGTGGAGGGGGCGAAAGGGACCGGGGAGCTGTTTTTT
TRBV5-4	TRBJ1-2	TRBD1	NA	CASSQTHRTGIYGYTF	TGTGCCAGCAGCCAGACCCACAGGACAGGGATCTATGGCTACACCTTC
TRBV7-9	TRBJ2-3	NA	NA	CASSFGVSTDTQYF	TGTGCCAGCAGCTTCGGGGTTAGCACAGATACGCAGTATTTT
TRBV6-6	TRBJ2-5	TRBD1	NA	CASTPGQALGGETQYF	TGTGCCAGCACGCCGGGACAGGCCCTTGGAGGGGAGACCCAGTACTTC
TRBV6-6	TRBJ2-3	NA	NA	CASSIRVDTQYF	TGTGCCAGCAGTATCAGGGTAGATACGCAGTATTTT
TRBV30	TRBJ2-3	TRBD2	NA	CAWSPIAGGTDTQYF	TGTGCCTGGAGTCCAATAGCGGGGGGCACAGATACGCAGTATTTT
TRBV6-6	TRBJ1-1	TRBD1	NA	CASSRTGSASGTEAFF	TGTGCCAGCAGTCGGACAGGGTCGGCCTCGGGGACTGAAGCTTTCTTT
TRBV4-1	TRBJ1-1	NA	few	CASSQPFRVDAEAFF	TGCGCCAGCAGCCAGCCCTTCAGAGTAGACGCTGAAGCTTTCTTT
TRBV12-5	TRBJ2-5	NA	once	CASAPGPGATQETQYF	TGTGCTAGTGCCCCCGGCCCGGGGGCTACGCAAGAGACCCAGTACTTC
TRBV9	TRBJ2-3	TRBD2	once	CASSPWTSGGTDTQYF	TGTGCCAGCAGCCCTTGGACTAGCGGGGGCACAGATACGCAGTATTTT
TRBV7-2	TRBJ2-7	TRBD1	NA	CASSFDRVYEQYF	TGTGCCAGCAGCTTTGACAGGGTTTACGAGCAGTACTTC
TRBV12-3/TRBV12-4	TRBJ2-2	NA	NA	CASKPGNTGELFF	TGTGCCAGCAAACCGGGGAACACCGGGGAGCTGTTTTTT